The 9 T cell receptor beta chains reported below all come from one sample, sequenced in a study of sequential checkpoint blockade in melanoma. This sample's treatment: randomized to nivolumab then ipilimumab (arm A) or the reverse (arm B). Data came from immunoSEQ multiplex PCR; TCRdb stores just in-frame clones and leaves some out. This sample carries around 39,000 clones, 80% to 90% of them seen once, and the ten largest clones take less than 6%. The sample here was CD8+ T cells sorted from blood (inferred from file names), taken from a patient given nivolumab and ipilimumab in sequence. Receptor source: a human donor with melanoma.

This clone was counted only a few times. The chain joins TRBV6-4 to TRBJ2-2; 8 bases fit TRBD2. Germline V gives CDR1 MRHNA, CDR2 SNTAGT. With V trimmed by 3 bases and J by 7 bases, 7 bases remained unmatched. CDR3 size: 15 residues. The CDR3 region has the DNA TGTGCCAGCAGTGATTCAGCGGGGGCGGACGGGGAGCTGTTTTTT. Protein sequence: CASSDSAGADGELFF.

This chain connects TRBV2 to TRBJ2-5; D is perhaps TRBD1 (5 bases). Germline V gene lookup returns CDR1 SNHLY and CDR2 FYNNEI. There are 13 residues in the CDR3. V was shortened by 7 bases and J by 0 bases, with 9 bases between the two germline ends. The CDR3 nucleotides are TGTGCCAGCAAAGACAGCAACCAAGAGACCCAGTACTTC. Encoded protein: CASKDSNQETQYF.

This clone was counted between two and nine times. This chain links TRBV10-1 with TRBJ2-1, with TRBD1 matching 8 bases. CDR1 and CDR2 from the germline V gene are WNHNN and SYGVQD (reference sequence). CDR3 length: 15 amino acids. After removal of 3 bases from V and 7 bases from J, the junction contained 8 bases not matched to a gene. Here the CDR3 reads CASSDFGDRGNEQFF. In DNA, the CDR3 is TGCGCCAGCAGTGATTTTGGAGACAGGGGTAATGAGCAGTTCTTC.

This clone was observed a single time. J is TRBJ1-1 and V is TRBV10-1; TRBD1 matches 7 bases. This CDR3 is built from 16 residues. Looked up from germline, CDR1 is WNHNN and CDR2 is SYGVQD (reference sequence). V lost 3 bases, J lost 7 bases, and 14 bases stayed unmatched. The CDR3 protein is CASSDVRQGSGSEAFF. The CDR3, as DNA: TGCGCCAGCAGTGATGTCAGACAGGGTTCGGGTAGTGAAGCTTTCTTT.

This clone was picked up one time. The J gene is TRBJ1-2, the V gene TRBV7-9; TRBD1 matches at 8 bases. Germline-derived CDR1 and CDR2 are SEHNR and FQNEAQ (reference sequence). The trim removed 3 bases at V and 6 bases at J, leaving 3 bases unmatched. This CDR3 comprises 13 residues. This chain's CDR3 is CASSFGQGNGYTF. CDR3 DNA: TGTGCCAGCAGCTTCGGACAGGGTAATGGCTACACCTTC.

V and J are TRBV28 and TRBJ2-7, with 7 nucleotides matching TRBD1. The CDR3 loop spans 15 amino acids. Germline V gene lookup returns CDR1 MDHEN and CDR2 SYDVKM. J gave up 3 bases and V 2 bases, and 7 bases lay outside the gene matches. The CDR3 DNA reads TGTGCCAGCAGTTTAGGAATTGACAGGGACTACGAGCAGTACTTC. Translated: CASSLGIDRDYEQYF.

The chain is built from TRBV5-6 and TRBJ2-2, with 13 bases identical to TRBD2. V gave up 5 bases and J gave up 6 bases; unmatched junction bases: 13. This CDR3 spans 18 amino acids. Germline V gives CDR1 SGHDT, CDR2 YYEEEE. CDR3 sequence reads: CASSLPLGLAGDPGELFF. The CDR3 nucleotides are TGTGCCAGCAGTCTCCCCCTCGGACTAGCGGGAGACCCCGGGGAGCTGTTTTTT.

This clone came up a few times. The J gene is TRBJ2-4, the V gene TRBV23-1, with 14 nucleotides matching TRBD2. TRBV23-1 is identified as an open reading frame with a role that is uncertain. This CDR3 is built from 21 residues. Trimming cost V 6 bases and J 2 bases; bases outside gene matches: 18. The CDR3 coding sequence is TGCGCCAGCAGCCGAACCTACCCGACTAGCGGGGGGGCCAGAACCAAAAACATTCAGTACTTC. Protein: CASSRTYPTSGGARTKNIQYF.

The chain carries TRBV2 and TRBJ2-7; the D gene is possibly TRBD2 (5 bases). V gave up 7 bases and J gave up 5 bases, with 15 bases separating them. CDR1 SNHLY and CDR2 FYNNEI come from the germline V gene. The CDR3 is 13 amino acids. DNA of the CDR3: TGTGCCAGCACGGTGGGAGATTACAACGAGCAGTACTTC. Protein sequence: CASTVGDYNEQYF. Full variable domain (rest looked up from reference TRBV2 and TRBJ2-7): EPEVTQTPSHQVTQMGQEVILRCVPISNHLYFYWYRQILGQKVEFLVSFYNNEISEKSEIFDDQFSVERPDGSNFTLKIRSTKLEDSAMYFCASTVGDYNEQYFGPGTRLTVT.